This entry lists 7 T cell receptor beta chains sequenced from one sample in a study of T cells in Graves' hyperthyroidism and ophthalmopathy. Amplified TCR beta CDR3 regions derived from RNA transcripts. The study used the HTBI primer set for a first-round RT-PCR of the TCR CDR3. MiXCR was run by TCRdb on the multiplex PCR reads, yielding one entry per CDR3 protein. The sample yields 490,000 or so distinct CDR3 sequences, 15% to 20% seen once. Material: blood. The receptors stem from a man aged 35 to 55 with Graves' ophthalmopathy.

Ten or more counts support this clonotype. The V gene is TRBV27, the J gene TRBJ2-7; D perhaps matches TRBD2 (6 bases). The V end was cut by 3 bases, the J end by 0 bases, with 12 bases between. CDR1 is MNHEY and CDR2 is SMNVEV in the germline V gene (reference sequence). This CDR3 region has 15 residues. The CDR3 DNA is TGTGCCAGCAGTTTTGGTAGCGGTGGCTCCTACGAGCAGTACTTC. It yields the protein CASSFGSGGSYEQYF.

This clonotype was seen a handful of times. V is TRBV27 and J is TRBJ1-2; TRBD1 matches 7 bases. The CDR3 has 14 residues. The ends lost 5 bases at V and 3 bases at J; junction bases unmatched: 6. Germline CDR1 is MNHEY and CDR2 is SMNVEV (reference sequence). CDR3 bases: TGTGCCAGCAGTACAGGGGAAGGTGACTATGGCTACACCTTC. Protein product: CASSTGEGDYGYTF.

This chain joins TRBV5-1 and TRBJ1-5, with 8 nucleotides matching TRBD1. The CDR3 length is 14 residues. Germline V gives CDR1 SGHRS, CDR2 YFSETQ. J lost 5 bases, V lost 3 bases, and 4 bases had no gene match. The CDR3 here is CASSSGQEDQPQHF. In nucleotides, the CDR3 is TGCGCCAGCAGCTCGGGACAGGAAGATCAGCCCCAGCATTTT.

The CDR3: CASSRNRPGQGEKLFF. The CDR3 region has the DNA TGTGCCAGCAGCCGGAACCGGCCTGGGCAAGGGGAAAAACTGTTTTTT. This chain joins TRBV14 and TRBJ1-4; D is undetermined. Deletions cut 4 bases from V and 8 bases from J, with 20 bases between. Germline values: CDR1 SGHDN, CDR2 FVKESK. CDR3 size: 16 residues.

There are a few counts of this clonotype. The gene calls are TRBV10-3 and TRBJ2-3; maybe TRBD1 (5 bases). Looked up from germline, CDR1 is ENHRY and CDR2 is SYGVKD. The CDR3 has 13 amino acids. The V and J ends lost 8 bases and 2 bases respectively, with 11 bases between them. The DNA of the CDR3 is TGTGCCATCTGGGGCGAATTCACAGATACGCAGTATTTT. Its translation: CAIWGEFTDTQYF.

This clonotype was counted ten times or more. The V gene is TRBV6-2 or TRBV6-3, the J gene TRBJ2-7, with 8 bases aligning to TRBD2. With 2 bases clipped from V and 4 bases from J, the junction kept 4 bases outside the gene matches. The germline CDR1 and CDR2 sequences are MNHEY and SVGEGT. The CDR3 loop spans 14 amino acids. The CDR3 loop reads CASSYGGLGYEQYF. CDR3 DNA: TGTGCCAGCAGTTACGGGGGACTAGGTTACGAGCAGTACTTC.

The rearrangement joins TRBV2 to TRBJ2-7, with 7 bases identical to TRBD2. The DNA end is a closer match to TRBJ2-1, so the J assignment may be wrong. The CDR3 has 12 residues. CDR1 and CDR2 from the germline V gene are SNHLY and FYNNEI. CDR3 loop: CASGRRDYEQFF. CDR3 nucleotides: TGTGCCAGCGGACGCAGGGACTACGAGCAGTTCTTC.